This TCR beta chain was retrieved from a study of T cells in women clearing cervical HPV infection. Study-level information: Case blood was drawn when the lesion was first found; control blood after infection became undetectable.

Comments on this clone: Its antigen is currently unknown. The read is 3 residues too short to cover the CDR3 end, so that end is filled in from the germline J gene.

Overall study findings and caveats: CIN3+ cases had significantly higher TCR repertoire richness than controls, but evenness did not differ. A classifier using richness and V gene abundances reached an AUC of more than 0.75.

Using immunoSEQ multiplex PCR, the repertoire was profiled, and TCRdb retains in-frame clones only, with some absent. This sample's table has around 31,000 clones. The CDR3 spans 13 residues. Looked up from germline, CDR1 is DFQATT and CDR2 is SNEGSKA (reference sequence). The TCR comes from a woman between 18 and 75 years old with a cervical HPV16 infection that either progressed to CIN3+ or cleared (not recorded which). Sample: blood buffy coat. This chain joins TRBV20-1 and TRBJ1-2; D is perhaps TRBD1 (6 bases). CDR3 DNA (partial): TGCAGTGCCCCTGATGGCAGGGGAGGCGGC. It specifies CSAPDGRGGG. The CDR3, in full, reads CSAPDGRGGGYTF.